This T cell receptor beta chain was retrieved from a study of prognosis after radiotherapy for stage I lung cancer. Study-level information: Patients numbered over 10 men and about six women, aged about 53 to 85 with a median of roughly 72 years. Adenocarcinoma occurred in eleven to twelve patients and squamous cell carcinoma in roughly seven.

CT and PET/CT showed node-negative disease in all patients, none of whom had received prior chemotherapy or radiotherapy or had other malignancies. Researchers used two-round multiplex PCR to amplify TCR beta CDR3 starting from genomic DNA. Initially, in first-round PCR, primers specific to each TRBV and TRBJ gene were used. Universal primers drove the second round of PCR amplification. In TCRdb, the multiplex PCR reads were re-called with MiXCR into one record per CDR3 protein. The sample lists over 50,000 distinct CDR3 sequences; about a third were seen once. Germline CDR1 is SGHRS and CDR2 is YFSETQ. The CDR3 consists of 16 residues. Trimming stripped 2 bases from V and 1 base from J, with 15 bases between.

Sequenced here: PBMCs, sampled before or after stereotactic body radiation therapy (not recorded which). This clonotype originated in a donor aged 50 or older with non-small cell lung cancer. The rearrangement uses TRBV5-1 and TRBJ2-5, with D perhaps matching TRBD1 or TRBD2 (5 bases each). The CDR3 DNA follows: TGCGCCAGCAGCTTTGGTATCGGGGCCGGCCAAGAGACCCAGTACTTC. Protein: CASSFGIGAGQETQYF.